The entry below gives a single T cell receptor (beta chain) sequence along with its context. This sample was taken from a study of control samples from healthy donors and cancer patients. Profiled with immunoSEQ multiplex PCR; TCRdb holds only in-frame clones, not every one. The data show 15,000 or so clones, around 94% seen once. The clonotype originates from a man aged 80 or over with lung cancer. Sequencing was carried out using PBMCs.

In nucleotides, the CDR3 is TGTGCCAGCAGCCCCTTCGACAATACCGGGGAGCTGTTTTTT. Protein sequence: CASSPFDNTGELFF. V and J are TRBV3-1 (or the pseudogene TRBV3-2) and TRBJ2-2; D ambiguous. V gave up 4 bases and J gave up 5 bases, with 11 bases separating them. Germline V CDR1 and CDR2: LGHDT, YNNKEL (reference sequence). CDR3 length: 14 residues.